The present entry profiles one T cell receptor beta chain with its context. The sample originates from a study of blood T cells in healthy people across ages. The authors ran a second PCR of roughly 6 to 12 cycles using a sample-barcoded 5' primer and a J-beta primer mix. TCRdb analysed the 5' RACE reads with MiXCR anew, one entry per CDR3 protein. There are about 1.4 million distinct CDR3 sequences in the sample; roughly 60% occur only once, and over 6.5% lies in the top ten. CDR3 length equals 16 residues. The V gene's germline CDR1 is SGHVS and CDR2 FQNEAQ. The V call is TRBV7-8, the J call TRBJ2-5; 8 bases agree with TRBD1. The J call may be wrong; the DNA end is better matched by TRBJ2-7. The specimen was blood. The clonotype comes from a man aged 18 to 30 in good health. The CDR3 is CASSPTGTGSSYEQYF. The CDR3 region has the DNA TGTGCCAGCAGTCCGACCGGGACAGGTAGCTCCTACGAGCAGTACTTC.